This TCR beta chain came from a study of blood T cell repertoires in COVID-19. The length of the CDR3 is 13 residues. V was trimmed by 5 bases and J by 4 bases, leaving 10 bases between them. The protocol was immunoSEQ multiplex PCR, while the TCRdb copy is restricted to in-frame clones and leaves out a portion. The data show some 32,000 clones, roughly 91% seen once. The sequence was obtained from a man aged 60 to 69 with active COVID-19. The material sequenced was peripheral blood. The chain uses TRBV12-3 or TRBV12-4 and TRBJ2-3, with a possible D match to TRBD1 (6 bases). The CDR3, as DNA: TGTGCCAGCAGTCGCTGGACAGCAGATACGCAGTATTTT. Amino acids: CASSRWTADTQYF.